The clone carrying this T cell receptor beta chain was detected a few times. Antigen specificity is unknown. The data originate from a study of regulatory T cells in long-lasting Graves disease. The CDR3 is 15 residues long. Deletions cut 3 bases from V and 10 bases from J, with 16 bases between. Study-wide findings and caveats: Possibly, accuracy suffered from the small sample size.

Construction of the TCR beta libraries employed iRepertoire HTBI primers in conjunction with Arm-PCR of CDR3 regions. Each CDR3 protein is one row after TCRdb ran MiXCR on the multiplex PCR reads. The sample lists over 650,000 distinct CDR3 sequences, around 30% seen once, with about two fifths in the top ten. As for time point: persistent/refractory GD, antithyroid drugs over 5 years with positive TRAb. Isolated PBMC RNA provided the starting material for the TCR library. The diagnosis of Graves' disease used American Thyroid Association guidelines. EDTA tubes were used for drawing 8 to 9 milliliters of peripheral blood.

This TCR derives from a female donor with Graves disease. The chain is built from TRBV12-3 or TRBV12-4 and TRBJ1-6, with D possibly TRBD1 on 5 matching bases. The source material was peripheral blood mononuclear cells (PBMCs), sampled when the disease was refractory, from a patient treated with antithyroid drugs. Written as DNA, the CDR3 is TGTGCCAGCAGTTTCCGGAGGGGCGGGGGGTCACCCCTCCACTTT. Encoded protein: CASSFRRGGGSPLHF.